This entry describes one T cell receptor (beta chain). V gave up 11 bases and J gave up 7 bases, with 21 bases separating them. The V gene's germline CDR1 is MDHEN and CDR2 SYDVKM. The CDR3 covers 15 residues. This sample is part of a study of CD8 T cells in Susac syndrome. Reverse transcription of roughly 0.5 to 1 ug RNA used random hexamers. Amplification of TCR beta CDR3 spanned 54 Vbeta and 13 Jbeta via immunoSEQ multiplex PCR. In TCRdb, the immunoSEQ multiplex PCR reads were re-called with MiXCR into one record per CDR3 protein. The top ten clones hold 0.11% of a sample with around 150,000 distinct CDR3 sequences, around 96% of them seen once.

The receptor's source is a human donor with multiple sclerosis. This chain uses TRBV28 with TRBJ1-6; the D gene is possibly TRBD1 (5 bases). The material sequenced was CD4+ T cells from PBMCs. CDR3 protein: CAAARGGTGNSPLHF. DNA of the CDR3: TGTGCCGCGGCCCGAGGTGGGACCGGGAATTCACCCCTCCACTTT.